The T cell receptor (beta chain) under discussion was sequenced for a study of beta chain features in type 1 diabetes. Study in general: Patients and healthy donors were similar in age, gender and cell yields. All samples together contributed 107,917,701 sorted cells for examination. Overall study results and limits: Moderate yet significant TCRB CDR3 shortening was seen in Type 1 diabetes patients in all four CD4+ subsets. Sampled from patients, naive, central memory and Treg TCRB repertoires appeared more similar than those sampled from healthy donors.

As every portion of the isolated RNA was reverse transcribed, the sequencing read expressed TCRB transcripts. The method was immunoSEQ multiplex PCR; TCRdb's version includes in-frame clones alone and lacks a portion of them. The sample records around 150,000 clones, 9% to 10% being singletons. Notes on this clone: Its antigen is undetermined.

Germline CDR1 and CDR2: SGHNT and YENEEA. This CDR3 region has 15 residues. The junction had 4 bases not matched to a gene; V was cut back by 0 bases and J by 6 bases. Purities in excess of 95% were seen in all sorted populations. This sequence joins TRBV11-3 and TRBJ2-1; 8 nucleotides match TRBD1. The origin of this receptor is a woman in her twenties or thirties with type 1 diabetes. Sample: central memory CD4+ T cells from blood. The CDR3 region has the DNA TGTGCCAGCAGCTTAGAGGGACAGGAATTCAATGAGCAGTTCTTC. It specifies CASSLEGQEFNEQFF.